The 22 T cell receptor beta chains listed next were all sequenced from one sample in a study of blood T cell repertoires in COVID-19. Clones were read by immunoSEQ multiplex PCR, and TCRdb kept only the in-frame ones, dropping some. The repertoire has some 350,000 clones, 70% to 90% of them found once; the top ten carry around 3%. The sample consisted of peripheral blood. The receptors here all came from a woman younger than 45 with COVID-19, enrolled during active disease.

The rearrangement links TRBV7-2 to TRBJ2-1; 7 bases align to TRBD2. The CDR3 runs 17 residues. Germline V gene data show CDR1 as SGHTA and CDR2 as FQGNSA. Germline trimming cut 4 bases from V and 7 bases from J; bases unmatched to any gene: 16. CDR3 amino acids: CASSYPGSASGPNEQFF. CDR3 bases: TGTGCCAGCAGCTATCCTGGGAGCGCTAGCGGTCCTAATGAGCAGTTCTTC. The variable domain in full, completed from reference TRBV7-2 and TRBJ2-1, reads GAGVSQSPSNKVTEKGKDVELRCDPISGHTALYWYRQSLGQGLEFLIYFQGNSAPDKSGLPSDRFSAERTGGSVSTLTIQRTQQEDSAVYLCASSYPGSASGPNEQFFGPGTRLTVL.

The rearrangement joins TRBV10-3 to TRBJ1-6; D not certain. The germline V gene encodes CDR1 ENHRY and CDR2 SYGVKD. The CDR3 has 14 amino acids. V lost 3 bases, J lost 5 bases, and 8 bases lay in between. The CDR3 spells CAISERGNNSPLHF. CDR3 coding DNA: TGTGCCATCAGTGAACGGGGAAATAATTCACCCCTCCACTTT.

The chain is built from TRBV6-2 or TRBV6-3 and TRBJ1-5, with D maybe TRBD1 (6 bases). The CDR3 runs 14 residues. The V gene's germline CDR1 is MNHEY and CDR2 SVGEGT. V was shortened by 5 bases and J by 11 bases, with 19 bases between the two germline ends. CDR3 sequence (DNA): TGTGCCAGCAGTCCCCTCGACAGGCAAGCAGCCCAGCATTTT. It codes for CASSPLDRQAAQHF.

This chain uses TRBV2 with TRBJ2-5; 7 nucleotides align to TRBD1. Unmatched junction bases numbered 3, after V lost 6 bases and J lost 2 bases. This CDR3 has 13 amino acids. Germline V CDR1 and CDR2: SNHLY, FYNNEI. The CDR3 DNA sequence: TGTGCCAGCAGGGGGACAGTACAAGAGACCCAGTACTTC. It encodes CASRGTVQETQYF.

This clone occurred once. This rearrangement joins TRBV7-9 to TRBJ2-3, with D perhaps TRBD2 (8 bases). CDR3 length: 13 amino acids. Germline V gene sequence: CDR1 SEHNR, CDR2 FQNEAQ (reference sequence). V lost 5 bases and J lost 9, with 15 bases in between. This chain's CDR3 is CASSPTGGGTQYF. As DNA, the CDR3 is TGTGCCAGCAGCCCAACGGGAGGGGGCACGCAGTATTTT.

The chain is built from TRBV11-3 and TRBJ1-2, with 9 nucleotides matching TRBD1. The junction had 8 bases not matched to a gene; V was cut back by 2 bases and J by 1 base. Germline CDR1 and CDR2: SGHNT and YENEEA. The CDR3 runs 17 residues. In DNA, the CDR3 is TGTGCCAGCAGCTTACCCCGGGACAGGGACCTTAACTATGGCTACACCTTC. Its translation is CASSLPRDRDLNYGYTF.

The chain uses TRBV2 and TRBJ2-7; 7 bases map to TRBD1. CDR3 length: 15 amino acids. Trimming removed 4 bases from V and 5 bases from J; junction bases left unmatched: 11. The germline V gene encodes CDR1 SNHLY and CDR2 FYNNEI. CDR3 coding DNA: TGTGCCAGCAGTGCCCTGGGACAGTTTCCCCACGAGCAGTACTTC. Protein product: CASSALGQFPHEQYF.

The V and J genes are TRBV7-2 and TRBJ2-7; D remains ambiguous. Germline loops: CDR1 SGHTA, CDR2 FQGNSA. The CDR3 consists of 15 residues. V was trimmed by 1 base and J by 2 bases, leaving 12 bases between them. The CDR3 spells CASSLVKLTPYEQYF. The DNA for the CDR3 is TGTGCCAGCAGCTTAGTCAAACTCACCCCCTACGAGCAGTACTTC.

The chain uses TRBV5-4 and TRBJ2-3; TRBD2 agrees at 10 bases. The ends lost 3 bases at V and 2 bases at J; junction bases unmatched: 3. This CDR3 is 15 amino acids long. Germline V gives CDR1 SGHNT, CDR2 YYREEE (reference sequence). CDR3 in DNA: TGTGCCAGCAGCTCTAGCGGGAGCGTCACAGATACGCAGTATTTT. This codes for CASSSSGSVTDTQYF.

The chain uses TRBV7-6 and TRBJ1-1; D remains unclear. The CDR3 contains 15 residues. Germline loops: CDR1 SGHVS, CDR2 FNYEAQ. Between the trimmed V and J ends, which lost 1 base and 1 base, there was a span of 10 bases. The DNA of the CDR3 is TGTGCCAGCAGCTTAGGATCTTACGGGAACACTGAAGCTTTCTTT. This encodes CASSLGSYGNTEAFF.

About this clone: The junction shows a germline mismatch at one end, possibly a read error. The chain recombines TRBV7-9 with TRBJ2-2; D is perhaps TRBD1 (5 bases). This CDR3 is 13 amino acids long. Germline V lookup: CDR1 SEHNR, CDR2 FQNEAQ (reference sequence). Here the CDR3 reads CASTLRQGGELFF. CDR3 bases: TGTGCCAGCACCTTACGTCAGGGCGGGGAGCTGTTTTTT. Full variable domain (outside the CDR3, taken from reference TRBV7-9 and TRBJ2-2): DTGVSQNPRHKITKRGQNVTFRCDPISEHNRLYWYRQTLGQGPEFLTYFQNEAQLEKSRLLSDRFSAERPKGSFSTLEIQRTEQGDSAMYLCASTLRQGGELFFGEGSRLTVL.

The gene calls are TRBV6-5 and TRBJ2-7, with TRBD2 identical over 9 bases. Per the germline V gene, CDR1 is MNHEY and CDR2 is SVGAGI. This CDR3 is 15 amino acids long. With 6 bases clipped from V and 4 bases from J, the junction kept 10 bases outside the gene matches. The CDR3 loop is CASSPVLAGQYEQYV. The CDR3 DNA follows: TGTGCCAGCAGCCCAGTTCTAGCGGGACAATACGAGCAGTACGTC.

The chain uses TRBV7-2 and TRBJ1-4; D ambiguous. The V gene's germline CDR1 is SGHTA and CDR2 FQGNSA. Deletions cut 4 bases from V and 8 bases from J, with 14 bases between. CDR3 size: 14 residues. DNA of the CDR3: TGTGCCAGCAGCTCGGGTCTAGAGGGAGAAAAACTGTTTTTT. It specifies CASSSGLEGEKLFF.

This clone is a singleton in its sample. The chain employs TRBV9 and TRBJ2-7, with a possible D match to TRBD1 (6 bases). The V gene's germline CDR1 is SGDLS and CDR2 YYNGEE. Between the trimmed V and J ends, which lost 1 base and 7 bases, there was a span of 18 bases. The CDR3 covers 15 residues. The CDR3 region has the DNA TGTGCCAGCAGCGTACCCCAGGACAGTCTAGATGAGCAGTACGTC. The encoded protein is CASSVPQDSLDEQYV.

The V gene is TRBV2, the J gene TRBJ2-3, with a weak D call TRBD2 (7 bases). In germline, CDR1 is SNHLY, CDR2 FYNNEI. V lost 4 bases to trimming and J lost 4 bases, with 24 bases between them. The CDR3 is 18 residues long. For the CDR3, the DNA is TGTGCCAGCAGTGGCCCGGAGAAGGGGGGGCCTTCTCCAGATACGCAGTATTTT. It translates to CASSGPEKGGPSPDTQYF.

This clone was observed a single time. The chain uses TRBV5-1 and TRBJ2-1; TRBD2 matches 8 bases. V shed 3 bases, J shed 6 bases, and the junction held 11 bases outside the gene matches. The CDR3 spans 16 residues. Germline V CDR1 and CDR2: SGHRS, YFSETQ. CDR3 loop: CASSSLSSGGLNEQFF. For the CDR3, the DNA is TGCGCCAGCAGCTCCCTATCAAGCGGGGGCCTCAATGAGCAGTTCTTC.

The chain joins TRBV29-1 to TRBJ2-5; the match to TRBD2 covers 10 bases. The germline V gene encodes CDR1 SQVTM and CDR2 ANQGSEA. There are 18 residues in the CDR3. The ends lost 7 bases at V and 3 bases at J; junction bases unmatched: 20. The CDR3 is CSAPAGGASGGAEETQYF. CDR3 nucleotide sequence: TGCAGCGCCCCCGCAGGGGGGGCTAGCGGGGGAGCCGAAGAGACCCAGTACTTC.

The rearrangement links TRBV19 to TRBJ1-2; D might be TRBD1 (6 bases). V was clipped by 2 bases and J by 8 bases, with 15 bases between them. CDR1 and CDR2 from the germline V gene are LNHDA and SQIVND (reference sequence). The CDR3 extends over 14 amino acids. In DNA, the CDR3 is TGTGCCAGTAGTATATCAACAGGGTTCTACGGCTACACCTTC. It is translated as CASSISTGFYGYTF.

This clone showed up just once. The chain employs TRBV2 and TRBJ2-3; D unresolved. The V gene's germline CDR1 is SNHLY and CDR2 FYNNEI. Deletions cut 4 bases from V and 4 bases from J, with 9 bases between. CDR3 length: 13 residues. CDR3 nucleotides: TGTGCCAGCAGTGTGAGAGGAGCAGATACGCAGTATTTT. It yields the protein CASSVRGADTQYF.

The CDR3: CASSTEGGNWYGYTF. The CDR3 nucleotides read TGTGCCAGCAGCACCGAGGGTGGCAATTGGTATGGCTACACCTTC. This chain links TRBV5-4 with TRBJ1-2; D call uncertain. The CDR3 totals 15 residues. Germline V gene sequence: CDR1 SGHNT, CDR2 YYREEE (reference sequence). Between the trimmed V and J ends, which lost 4 bases and 5 bases, there was a span of 18 bases.

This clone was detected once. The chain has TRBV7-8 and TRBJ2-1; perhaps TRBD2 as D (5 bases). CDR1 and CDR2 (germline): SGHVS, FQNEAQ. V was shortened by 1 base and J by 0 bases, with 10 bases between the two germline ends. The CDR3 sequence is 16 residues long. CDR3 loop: CASSLVGESSYNEQFF. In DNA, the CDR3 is TGTGCCAGCAGCTTAGTCGGGGAGAGCTCCTACAATGAGCAGTTCTTC.

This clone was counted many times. The CDR3 bases are TGTGCCAGCACCAAAAACCCACAGGGCATCTATGGCTACACCTTC. Protein: CASTKNPQGIYGYTF. The chain carries TRBV7-8 and TRBJ1-2; possible D gene TRBD1, 6 bases. The CDR3 length is 15 residues. Germline V lookup: CDR1 SGHVS, CDR2 FQNEAQ. V was cut by 7 bases and J by 4 bases, with 19 bases left in between. Full variable domain (outside the CDR3, taken from reference TRBV7-8 and TRBJ1-2): GAGVSQSPRYKVAKRGQDVALRCDPISGHVSLFWYQQALGQGPEFLTYFQNEAQLDKSGLPSDRFFAERPEGSVSTLKIQRTQQEDSAVYLCASTKNPQGIYGYTFGSGTRLTVV.